This T cell receptor (beta chain) was identified during a study of radiation and T cells in renal cell carcinoma. The sample's time point: blood 2 weeks post-SBRT. Stated treatment: 15 Gy SBRT to primary tumor, nephrectomy 4 weeks later. After SBRT, blood was collected at 2 and 4 weeks, plus baseline. The patient's renal cell carcinoma had clear cell pathology. Measured with immunoSEQ multiplex PCR; TCRdb has only the in-frame clones, and not every one. The sample has almost 50,000 clones, 80% seen once. Concerning this clone itself: Its specificity is not known.

Study-wide points: In blood, top tumor clones expanded by 2 weeks, shrinking by 4. Without pretreatment biopsies, baseline tumor clonotype presence was undetermined.

The CDR3 is made up of 13 amino acids. Trimming shortened V by 4 bases and J by 7 bases, and 9 bases separated the two germline ends. The V gene's germline CDR1 is SGDLS and CDR2 YYNGEE. The receptor was derived from a woman in her sixties or seventies with renal cell carcinoma. The sample in question was blood, obtained from a patient whose treatment included radiotherapy and nephrectomy. The chain has TRBV9 and TRBJ1-6; D call uncertain. CDR3 region: CASSPNTNSPLHF. DNA for the CDR3: TGTGCCAGCAGCCCTAACACAAATTCACCCCTCCACTTT. The variable domain in full, completed from reference TRBV9 and TRBJ1-6, reads DSGVTQTPKHLITATGQRVTLRCSPRSGDLSVYWYQQSLDQGLQFLIQYYNGEERAKGNILERFSAQQFPDLHSELNLSSLELGDSALYFCASSPNTNSPLHFGNGTRLTVT.